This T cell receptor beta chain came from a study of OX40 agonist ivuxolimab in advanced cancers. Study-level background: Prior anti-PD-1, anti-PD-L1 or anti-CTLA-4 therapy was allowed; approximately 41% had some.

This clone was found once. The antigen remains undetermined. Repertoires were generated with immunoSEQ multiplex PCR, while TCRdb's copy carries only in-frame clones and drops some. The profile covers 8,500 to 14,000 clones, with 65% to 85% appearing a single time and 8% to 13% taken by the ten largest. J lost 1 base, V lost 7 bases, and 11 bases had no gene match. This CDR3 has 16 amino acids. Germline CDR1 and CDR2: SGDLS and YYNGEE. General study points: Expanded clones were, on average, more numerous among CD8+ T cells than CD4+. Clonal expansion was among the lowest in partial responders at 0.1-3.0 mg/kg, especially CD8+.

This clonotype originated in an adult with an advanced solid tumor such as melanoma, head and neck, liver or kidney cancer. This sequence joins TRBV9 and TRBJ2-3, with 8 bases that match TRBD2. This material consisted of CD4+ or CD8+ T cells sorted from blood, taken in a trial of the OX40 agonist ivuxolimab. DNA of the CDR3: TGTGCCAGCGGTCTTCCACGGGAGGGCGGCACAGATACGCAGTATTTT. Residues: CASGLPREGGTDTQYF.